This TCR beta chain was recovered during a study of blood T cell repertoires in COVID-19. Study-level background: The United States, Italy and Spain provided the acute and convalescent COVID-19 samples. T cells, B-cell-depleted T cells, or PBMCs provided the cDNA or gDNA that served as material.

Original processing methods: Amplification with reference gene primers provided the estimates of nucleated cell counts. Method: immunoSEQ multiplex PCR; TCRdb's copy keeps in-frame clones and lacks some. From that table come the V and J calls and clone size; the DNA was used to work out D and trimming. Among roughly 41,000 clones listed, more than 70% were seen once. This clone came up once. V was shortened by 4 bases and J by 1 base, with 14 bases between the two germline ends. Germline assignment: CDR1 MGHRA and CDR2 YSYEKL. CDR3 length: 15 residues. The sample was peripheral blood. The sequence derives from a human donor in a cohort sampled during active COVID-19. This chain links TRBV4-1 with TRBJ2-7; D is ambiguous. The DNA for the CDR3 is TGCGCCAGCAGCCGGGTGGTGGGCAGTTCCTACGAGCAGTACTTC. This codes for CASSRVVGSSYEQYF.